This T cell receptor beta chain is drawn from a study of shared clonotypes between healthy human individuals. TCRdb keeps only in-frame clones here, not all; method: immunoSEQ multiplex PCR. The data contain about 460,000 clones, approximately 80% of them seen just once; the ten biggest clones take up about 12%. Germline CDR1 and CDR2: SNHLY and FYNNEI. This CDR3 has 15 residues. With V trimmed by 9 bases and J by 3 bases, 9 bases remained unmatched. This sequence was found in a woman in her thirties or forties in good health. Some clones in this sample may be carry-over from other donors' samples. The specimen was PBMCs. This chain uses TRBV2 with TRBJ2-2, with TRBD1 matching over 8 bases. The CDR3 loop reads CASTRDRGYTGELFF. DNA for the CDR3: TGTGCCAGTACTAGAGACAGGGGATACACCGGGGAGCTGTTTTTT.